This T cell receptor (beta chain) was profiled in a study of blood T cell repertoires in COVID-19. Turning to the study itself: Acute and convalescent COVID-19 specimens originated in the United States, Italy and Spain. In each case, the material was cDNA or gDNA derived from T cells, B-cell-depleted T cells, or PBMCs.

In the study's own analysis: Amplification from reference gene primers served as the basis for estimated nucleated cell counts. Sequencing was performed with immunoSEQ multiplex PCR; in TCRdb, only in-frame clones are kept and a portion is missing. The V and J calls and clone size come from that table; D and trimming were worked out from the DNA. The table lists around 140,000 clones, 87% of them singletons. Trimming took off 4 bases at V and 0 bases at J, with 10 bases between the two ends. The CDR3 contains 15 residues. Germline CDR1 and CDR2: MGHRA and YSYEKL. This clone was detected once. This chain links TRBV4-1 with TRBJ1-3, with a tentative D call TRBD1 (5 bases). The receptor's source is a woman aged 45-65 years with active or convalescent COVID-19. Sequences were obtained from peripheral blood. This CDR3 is CASSLGHTSGNTIYF. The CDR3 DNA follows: TGCGCCAGCAGCCTTGGACATACCTCTGGAAACACCATATATTTT.